These T cell receptor beta chains were read from a single sample in a study of blood T cell repertoires in COVID-19. The table came from immunoSEQ multiplex PCR; TCRdb's copy has only in-frame clones and leaves some out. The top ten hold around 1.4% of the sample, which has some 170,000 clones, about nine tenths seen once. The sample comprised peripheral blood. The origin of the receptors is a woman in her fifties or sixties with acute or convalescent COVID-19. Each CDR3 is given with its conserved first and last residue. The D gene is left open where the match is weak. The size entry is marked missing in some rows and otherwise reads once, few, many or a size class.

TRBJ1-3	-	TRBV7-9	-	TGTGCCAGCAGCTTAGACGCCAGAACATCTGGAAACACCATATATTTT	CASSLDARTSGNTIYF
TRBJ2-5	-	TRBV4-1	-	TGCGCCAGCAGCCCGCGAGCGGACCAAGAGACCCAGTACTTC	CASSPRADQETQYF
TRBJ1-1	-	TRBV4-3	-	TGCGCCAGCAGCCAAGACGGGTGGCGAGCTTTCTTT	CASSQDGWRAFF
TRBJ2-7	-	TRBV6-5	once	TGTGCCAGCAGACCGGGGAGCTCCTACGAGCAGTACTTC	CASRPGSSYEQYF
TRBJ1-2	TRBD1	TRBV24-1	-	TGTGCCACCAGTGACTGGGACAGCAACTATGGCTACACCTTC	CATSDWDSNYGYTF
TRBJ1-5	TRBD1	TRBV6-2/TRBV6-3	-	TGTGCCAGCAGTCCACTACAGGGGTATCAGCCCCAGCATTTT	CASSPLQGYQPQHF
TRBJ2-2	TRBD1	TRBV10-1	-	TGCGCCAGCAGTTCCGACAGGGCGAACACCGGGGAGCTGTTTTTT	CASSSDRANTGELFF
TRBJ1-2	-	TRBV27	-	TGTGCCAGCAGTTTATTTGGGGGACATTATGGCTACACCTTC	CASSLFGGHYGYTF
TRBJ2-3	-	TRBV19	-	TGTGCCAGTAGTCCTCGGGGGCGGGAGCAAGATACGCAGTATTTT	CASSPRGREQDTQYF
TRBJ1-1	-	TRBV3-1/TRBV3-2	-	TGTGCCAGCAGCCAAGCTCAGTCCAGGGTAATAACTGAAGCTTTCTTT	CASSQAQSRVITEAFF
TRBJ2-3	-	TRBV2	once	TGTGCCAGCAGTGAACTTAGCGGCCAGGATACGCAGTATTTT	CASSELSGQDTQYF